Described below is a single TCR beta chain sequence and its context. Its antigen is unknown. The data derive from a study of vaccination effects on CD4 cells after COVID-19. The V and J ends lost 3 bases and 4 bases respectively, with 9 bases between them. The CDR3 runs 13 residues. In germline, CDR1 is LNHDA, CDR2 SQIVND (reference sequence). Notes on the study in general: Only 1 of 255 vaccine-induced clones from healthy vaccinees cross-reacted with common cold coronaviruses.

Antigen-specific CD4+ T cells were first expanded with viral peptide pools by the ViraFEST assay and only then sequenced. After roughly 11 days in culture, the CD4+ T cells were isolated. None of these healthy vaccinees had been infected with SARS-CoV-2 before vaccination. TCRdb's copy holds only in-frame clones and misses some; the assay was immunoSEQ multiplex PCR. The sample has 50,000 or so clones; roughly 80% are singletons. V is TRBV19 and J is TRBJ1-2; perhaps TRBD1 as D (5 bases). The TCR sequence derives from a human donor who received a COVID-19 vaccine. The sequencing used CD4+ T cells from PBMCs cultured with HCoV-229E spike peptides, collected before COVID-19 vaccination. DNA of the CDR3: TGTGCCAGTAGTATTCAGGGATCCTATGGCTACACCTTC. This sequence encodes CASSIQGSYGYTF.